This entry is about one T cell receptor beta chain. The target antigen is unknown. TCRdb fed the 5' RACE reads into MiXCR, producing one record per CDR3 protein. The top ten clones hold 6% to 7% of a sample with 350,000 to 450,000 distinct CDR3 sequences, about 28% of them seen once. Reared together, all three twin pairs probably met the same infectious agents and vaccines. CDR3 size: 16 residues. Germline V gene data show CDR1 as LNHDA and CDR2 as SQIVND (reference sequence). V dropped 6 bases and J dropped 1; count of bases not matched to a gene: 7. The record originates from a study of identical twins' blood T cells. Study results and limitations: Out-of-frame TCRbeta clonotypes reportedly had markedly more similar V usage in twins than unrelated donors.

The source of this sequence is a woman between 18 and 50 years old in good health. The specimen sequenced was PBMCs. The chain employs TRBV19 and TRBJ2-1, with 9 bases aligning to TRBD2. In nucleotides, the CDR3 is TGTGCCAGTAGCCCGAGTAGCGGGAGATCCTACAATGAGCAGTTCTTC. This encodes CASSPSSGRSYNEQFF.